The T cell receptor beta chain described here comes from a study of T cell repertoires in cytomegalovirus infection. As for the study in general: It was the public TCR beta signatures that indicated both CMV infection and matching HLA type.

This clonotype showed up just a few times. Its antigen is still unknown. There are 13 residues in the CDR3. CDR1 is SGHRS, CDR2 YFSETQ, per germline. Trimming removed 0 bases from V and 6 bases from J, with 10 bases in between. One entry per CDR3 protein results from TCRdb running MiXCR on the reads. This table has about 360,000 distinct CDR3 sequences, less than 20% appearing once. Whole-study results and caveats: Using cumulative public TCR beta family frequency, the authors identified those who carried CMV together with the relevant HLA. Ex vivo, HLA-C-restricted CMV-specific TCR beta clonotypes prevailed over the rest of the response.

The chain combines TRBV5-1 with TRBJ2-7; D is unclear. The sample consisted of PBMCs. The source is a human donor in good health (CMV status not recorded). Some clones in this sample may be carry-over from other donors' samples. CDR3 DNA: TGCGCCAGCAGCTTGGTGGCCGCCGGCGAGCAGTACTTC. Protein product: CASSLVAAGEQYF.